The rows below give T cell receptor beta chains drawn from one sample of a study of human CD8 memory T cell subsets. One entry per CDR3 protein, without DNA, is what TCRdb gives after re-calling the 5' RACE reads. In all, the sample yields 7,000 to 9,500 distinct CDR3 sequences. The sequenced sample consisted of CD8+ T cells from PBMCs. These receptors originate from a human donor in good health. Each CDR3 is given with its conserved first and last residue. Clone size is given for some rows only: seen once, a few or many times, or a class if the clone is expanded.

v_call: TRBV6-1
clone_size: .
j_call: TRBJ1-1
cdr3_aa: CASSEKQGYYVNTEAFF

v_call: TRBV5-6
clone_size: .
j_call: TRBJ1-1
cdr3_aa: CASSLTRHLPNTEAFF

v_call: TRBV27
clone_size: .
j_call: TRBJ1-1
cdr3_aa: CATGGGAGTEAFF

v_call: TRBV7-9
clone_size: .
j_call: TRBJ1-1
cdr3_aa: CASSFVSRGTEAFF

v_call: TRBV3-1
clone_size: medium-sized
j_call: TRBJ1-5
cdr3_aa: CASSQGSGTAVVPQHF

v_call: TRBV6-2/TRBV6-3
clone_size: .
j_call: TRBJ2-7
cdr3_aa: CASGGSPYEQYF

v_call: TRBV6-5
clone_size: .
j_call: TRBJ1-1
cdr3_aa: CASSYGGWGTEAFF

v_call: TRBV19
clone_size: .
j_call: TRBJ2-7
cdr3_aa: CASSLRYSGPAYEQYF

v_call: TRBV5-4
clone_size: .
j_call: TRBJ2-1
cdr3_aa: CASSSESVTYNEQFF

v_call: TRBV7-9
clone_size: medium-sized
j_call: TRBJ2-1
cdr3_aa: CASSPRGLAGTYNEQFF

v_call: TRBV27
clone_size: .
j_call: TRBJ1-5
cdr3_aa: CASSWRGGGNQPQHF

v_call: TRBV18
clone_size: .
j_call: TRBJ2-2
cdr3_aa: CASSPEQETTGELFF

v_call: TRBV29-1
clone_size: .
j_call: TRBJ2-1
cdr3_aa: CTLGRGPEQFF

v_call: TRBV6-5
clone_size: .
j_call: TRBJ2-1
cdr3_aa: CASSWTSLGNEQFF

v_call: TRBV12-3/TRBV12-4
clone_size: .
j_call: TRBJ2-3
cdr3_aa: CASRAGRADTQYF

v_call: TRBV27
clone_size: .
j_call: TRBJ1-2
cdr3_aa: CASSRGQTYGYTF

v_call: TRBV2
clone_size: .
j_call: TRBJ1-4
cdr3_aa: CASSEEALWLFF

v_call: TRBV7-9
clone_size: .
j_call: TRBJ1-4
cdr3_aa: CASSLPTGKNEKLFF

v_call: TRBV28
clone_size: medium-sized
j_call: TRBJ2-5
cdr3_aa: CASSPRLAGVKETQYF

v_call: TRBV12-3/TRBV12-4
clone_size: .
j_call: TRBJ2-7
cdr3_aa: CASSFVAGGRFYEQYF

v_call: TRBV4-2
clone_size: .
j_call: TRBJ2-1
cdr3_aa: CASTTSDNEQFF

v_call: TRBV29-1
clone_size: .
j_call: TRBJ2-7
cdr3_aa: CSVERTGPGEQYF

v_call: TRBV7-9
clone_size: .
j_call: TRBJ2-7
cdr3_aa: CASSSTDSWDEQYF

v_call: TRBV5-5
clone_size: .
j_call: TRBJ2-3
cdr3_aa: CASSLLAGDLSSTDTQYF

v_call: TRBV9
clone_size: .
j_call: TRBJ2-3
cdr3_aa: CASSAAPRWLDTQYF

v_call: TRBV29-1
clone_size: .
j_call: TRBJ2-1
cdr3_aa: CSVLDSSSYNEQFF

v_call: TRBV5-6
clone_size: .
j_call: TRBJ1-1
cdr3_aa: CASSLVPGTEAFF

v_call: TRBV20-1
clone_size: .
j_call: TRBJ2-7
cdr3_aa: CSASLQHTEQYF

v_call: TRBV4-1
clone_size: .
j_call: TRBJ2-7
cdr3_aa: CASSPAVAYEQYF

v_call: TRBV7-2
clone_size: .
j_call: TRBJ2-2
cdr3_aa: CASSLKPSNTGELFF

v_call: TRBV29-1
clone_size: .
j_call: TRBJ2-7
cdr3_aa: CSSGDGGNEQYF

v_call: TRBV2
clone_size: large
j_call: TRBJ2-3
cdr3_aa: CASSEAEEVNYATDTQYF

v_call: TRBV7-9
clone_size: medium-sized
j_call: TRBJ2-1
cdr3_aa: CASSPRVAPNEQFF

v_call: TRBV12-3/TRBV12-4
clone_size: medium-sized
j_call: TRBJ1-1
cdr3_aa: CASSTGDRGLNTEAFF

v_call: TRBV20-1
clone_size: medium-sized
j_call: TRBJ2-1
cdr3_aa: CSARDFGFNEQFF

v_call: TRBV12-3/TRBV12-4
clone_size: .
j_call: TRBJ1-5
cdr3_aa: CASSLLPPNQPQHF

v_call: TRBV12-3/TRBV12-4
clone_size: .
j_call: TRBJ2-5
cdr3_aa: CASSLVERLDQETQYF

v_call: TRBV27
clone_size: .
j_call: TRBJ2-7
cdr3_aa: CATSVGQEQYF

v_call: TRBV20-1
clone_size: .
j_call: TRBJ2-7
cdr3_aa: CSADRDRQYEQYF

v_call: TRBV29-1
clone_size: .
j_call: TRBJ2-7
cdr3_aa: CSVEEGGSYEQYF

v_call: TRBV20-1
clone_size: .
j_call: TRBJ1-2
cdr3_aa: CSVGKDGRRNYGYTF

v_call: TRBV7-2
clone_size: .
j_call: TRBJ1-2
cdr3_aa: CASSLMGGYGYTF

v_call: TRBV3-1
clone_size: .
j_call: TRBJ1-2
cdr3_aa: CASSQGGEYYGYTF

v_call: TRBV4-1
clone_size: .
j_call: TRBJ2-5
cdr3_aa: CASSQDDRWGETQYF

v_call: TRBV27
clone_size: .
j_call: TRBJ1-2
cdr3_aa: CASSSGAGFSYGYTF

v_call: TRBV9
clone_size: .
j_call: TRBJ2-3
cdr3_aa: CASSATITDTQYF

v_call: TRBV7-9
clone_size: medium-sized
j_call: TRBJ2-7
cdr3_aa: CASSHPGQGAHEQYF

v_call: TRBV11-2
clone_size: .
j_call: TRBJ2-7
cdr3_aa: CASSLGSSYEQYF

v_call: TRBV11-2
clone_size: medium-sized
j_call: TRBJ2-3
cdr3_aa: CASSLRGGDTQYF

v_call: TRBV11-2
clone_size: .
j_call: TRBJ1-6
cdr3_aa: CASSPGWGSPLHF

v_call: TRBV28
clone_size: medium-sized
j_call: TRBJ2-7
cdr3_aa: CASSLDGLGGTYEQYF